These 6 T cell receptor beta chains came from one sample sequenced in a study of OX40 agonist ivuxolimab in advanced cancers. Data came from immunoSEQ multiplex PCR; TCRdb stores just in-frame clones and leaves some out. The sample includes about 80,000 clones, just under 85% of them seen just once. The sample here was CD4+ or CD8+ T cells sorted from blood, taken in a trial of the OX40 agonist ivuxolimab. These receptors came from an adult with an advanced solid tumor such as melanoma, head and neck, liver or kidney cancer.

V is TRBV30 and J is TRBJ2-1, with 9 bases matching TRBD2. The germline V gene has CDR1 GTSNPN and CDR2 SVGIG (reference sequence). J gave up 7 bases and V 5 bases, and 9 bases lay outside the gene matches. CDR3 length: 14 amino acids. CDR3 nucleotide sequence: TGTGCCTGGGGGCTCGGGAGCGGGAGGAATGAGCAGTTCTTC. Protein sequence: CAWGLGSGRNEQFF.

V and J are TRBV5-1 and TRBJ2-2, with D tentatively TRBD2 (5 bases). Germline values: CDR1 SGHRS, CDR2 YFSETQ. Trimming cost V 0 bases and J 2 bases, with 14 bases left between them. The CDR3 covers 17 residues. CDR3 sequence (DNA): TGCGCCAGCAGCTTGGCGCTCCAGCGGAGCAACACCGGGGAGCTGTTTTTT. Translation gives CASSLALQRSNTGELFF.

This sequence joins TRBV4-3 and TRBJ2-5; D unclear. Germline V gives CDR1 LGHNA, CDR2 YSLEER. The V gene lost 5 bases and the J gene lost 2 bases, with 12 bases spanning the gap. CDR3 size: 14 residues. The CDR3, as DNA: TGCGCCAGCAGCTTGGAACGGCCACAAGAGACCCAGTACTTC. It is translated as CASSLERPQETQYF.

V is TRBV30 and J is TRBJ1-2; D is undetermined. V dropped 0 bases and J dropped 6 bases, with 8 bases sitting between them. This CDR3 region has 12 residues. CDR1 GTSNPN and CDR2 SVGIG come from the germline V gene (reference sequence). Here the CDR3 DNA reads TGTGCCTGGAGTGTGTGGGGAAATGGCTACACCTTC. It codes for CAWSVWGNGYTF.

The gene calls are TRBV6-5 and TRBJ2-5, with a possible D match to TRBD2 (6 bases). With 2 bases removed from V and 3 bases from J, the gap between germline ends came to 16 bases. The germline gives CDR1 MNHEY, CDR2 SVGAGI. The CDR3 consists of 16 residues. The CDR3 DNA sequence: TGTGCCAGCAGTTACGATCCAGGAGGGGTTGAAGAGACCCAGTACTTC. Amino acid sequence: CASSYDPGGVEETQYF.

With respect to this clone: A much larger clonotype is one base distant, so this may be a read error. The chain has TRBV5-1 and TRBJ1-2, with 7 bases that match TRBD1. There are 14 residues in the CDR3. CDR1 is SGHRS, CDR2 YFSETQ, per germline. V trimming: 2 bases; J trimming: 0 bases; junction bases outside the gene matches: 1. In DNA form, the CDR3 reads TGCGCCAGCAGCTTAGGACAGGCTAACTATGGCTACACCTTC. Amino acids: CASSLGQANYGYTF.